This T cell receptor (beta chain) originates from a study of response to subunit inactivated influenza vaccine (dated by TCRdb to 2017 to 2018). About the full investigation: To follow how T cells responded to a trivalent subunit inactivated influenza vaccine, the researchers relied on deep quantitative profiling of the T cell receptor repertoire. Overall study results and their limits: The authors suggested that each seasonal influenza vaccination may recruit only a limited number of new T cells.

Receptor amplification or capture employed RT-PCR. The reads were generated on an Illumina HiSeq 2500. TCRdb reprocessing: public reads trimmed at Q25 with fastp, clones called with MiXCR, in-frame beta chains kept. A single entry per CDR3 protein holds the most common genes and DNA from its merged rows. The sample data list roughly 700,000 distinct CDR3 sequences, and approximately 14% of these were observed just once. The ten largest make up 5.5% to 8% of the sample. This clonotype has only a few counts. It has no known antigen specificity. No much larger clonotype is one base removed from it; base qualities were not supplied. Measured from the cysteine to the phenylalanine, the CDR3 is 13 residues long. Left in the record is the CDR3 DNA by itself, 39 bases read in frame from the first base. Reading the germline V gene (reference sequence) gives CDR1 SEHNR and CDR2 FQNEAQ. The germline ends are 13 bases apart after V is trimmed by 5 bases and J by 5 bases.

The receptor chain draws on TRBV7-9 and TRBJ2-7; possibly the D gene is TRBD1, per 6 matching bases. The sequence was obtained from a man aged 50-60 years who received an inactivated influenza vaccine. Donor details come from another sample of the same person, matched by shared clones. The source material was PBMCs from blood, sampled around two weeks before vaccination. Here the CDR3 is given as CASSLQGWNEQYF. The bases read TGTGCCAGCAGCCTACAGGGATGGAACGAGCAGTACTTC.